This T cell receptor beta chain comes out of a study of blood T cell repertoires in COVID-19. Sequencing used immunoSEQ multiplex PCR; TCRdb keeps in-frame clones, though not all of them. Seen here are around 300,000 clones, about nine tenths observed once, and the top ten hold more than 9%. CDR1 is LGHNA and CDR2 is YSLEER in the germline V gene. The CDR3 has 14 residues. With 2 bases clipped from V and 7 bases from J, the junction kept 4 bases outside the gene matches. The sample consisted of PBMCs or T cells enriched from blood (not recorded which). This TCR derives from a woman in her twenties or thirties who had recovered from COVID-19. The V and J genes are TRBV4-3 and TRBJ2-1; 8 nucleotides line up with TRBD1. CDR3 coding DNA: TGCGCCAGCAGCCAATCCAGGGGGCCGAATGAGCAGTTCTTC. It is translated as CASSQSRGPNEQFF.